Sequencing of this T cell receptor beta chain was carried out in a study of blood T cells in healthy people across ages. This CDR3 has 16 amino acids. CDR1 LGHNT and CDR2 FRNRAP come from the germline V gene. The V gene lost 6 bases and the J gene lost 1 base, with 13 bases spanning the gap. Points on this clonotype: Its antigen is not known.

Study-wide results and caveats: Changes in expanded clonotypes were possibly confounded, as the CMV status of donors was unknown. Unsorted PBMCs blocked a conclusive comparison of naive and antigen-experienced cells.

A J-beta primer mix and a sample-barcoded 5' primer were used in a second PCR of roughly 6 to 11 cycles. A template-switch adaptor with 12 random nucleotides tagged each cDNA molecule. TCRdb reprocessed the 5' RACE reads with MiXCR, giving one entry per CDR3 protein. The sample contains more than 900,000 distinct CDR3 sequences, roughly a quarter of which appear only once. These records were also assigned to another study, of T cells of mothers and their children. That work adds: Detection of persistent microchimeric T cell clones did not occur.

The TCR comes from a girl aged 2 to 9 in good health. V usage is TRBV12-5 and J usage is TRBJ2-6, with D maybe TRBD2 (6 bases). Sequenced sample: blood. DNA of the CDR3: TGTGCTAGTGGCCTCGACGCGGGGTCTGGGGCCAACGTCCTGACTTTC. Residues: CASGLDAGSGANVLTF.